This T cell receptor beta chain is drawn from a study of immune evolution from preneoplasia to lung adenocarcinoma. Findings and limits, study-wide: From normal lung to invasive adenocarcinoma, top clone frequencies appeared to decrease.

Per germline, CDR1 SGHRS and CDR2 YFSETQ. CDR3 length: 15 amino acids. V trimming: 6 bases; J trimming: 4 bases; junction bases outside the gene matches: 11. A note on this clone: As yet, its antigen is unknown.

Some clones are missing from TCRdb's copy, which holds only in-frame ones; the method was immunoSEQ multiplex PCR. Here the sample spans thousands of clones, roughly 83% being singletons. This TCR was sampled from a person in their sixties or seventies with lung adenocarcinoma. Sequencing used FFPE adjacent normal lung tissue. The V and J genes are TRBV5-1 and TRBJ2-5; the match to TRBD1 covers 8 bases. This CDR3 reads CASNLARGLGETQYF. Written as DNA, the CDR3 is TGCGCCAGCAATCTCGCCAGGGGGCTAGGAGAGACCCAGTACTTC. The full variable domain, in which reference TRBV5-1 and TRBJ2-5 provide the parts outside the CDR3, is KAGVTQTPRYLIKTRGQQVTLSCSPISGHRSVSWYQQTPGQGLQFLFEYFSETQRNKGNFPGRFSGRQFSNSRSEMNVSTLELGDSALYLCASNLARGLGETQYFGPGTRLLVL.